This TCR beta chain is from a study of a mutant IDH1 vaccine in newly diagnosed glioma (dated by TCRdb to the early 2020s). Regarding the research as a whole: Of the roughly 34 treated patients, approximately 60% were male and around 38% were female, and a mean age of about 37 years was recorded. For exploratory analyses, longitudinal TCRB deep sequencing was carried out in around 24 treated patients wherever samples were available. Peripheral blood was collected at six visits: V03 (baseline), V05, V07, V10, V12 and V13. Prior to enrollment, standard therapy consisting of radiotherapy alone, temozolomide alone, or radiochemotherapy with temozolomide had been administered to patients, with the combination being received by most patients.

The time point tag for this specimen amounts to: baseline, week 1 (first vaccination visit). This sample's treatment or condition label indicates: pre-vaccination baseline after standard-of-care therapy. The donors had newly diagnosed IDH1-mutant astrocytomas of WHO grade 3 or 4 that showed loss of nuclear ATRX. The samples were drawn from NOA16, a multicentre, single-arm, open-label phase I trial in Germany that tested a mutant IDH1 peptide vaccine in humans for the first time. Blood drawn at visit V03 was used as the baseline sample for immunogenicity testing. Genomic DNA for TCRB sequencing was extracted from EDTA blood using the DNeasy Blood and Tissue Kit. Only a few counts were recorded for this clone. Its binding antigen is unknown. No much larger clone exists at a distance of one base, and base qualities are not known. Taken from cysteine to phenylalanine, the CDR3 has 13 residues. Of the read, only the CDR3 DNA is kept; its 39 bases are in frame from base 1. CDR1 GTSNPN and CDR2 SVGIG are derived from the germline V gene (reference sequence). V drops 5 bases and J drops 0 bases, leaving 11 bases in between.

Library preparation employed the immunoSEQ multiplex PCR assay. Following the manufacturer's protocol, the hsTCRB Kit was used to amplify rearranged TCR beta chain sequences. TCRB libraries were sequenced on an Illumina MiSeq. For the original study's pipeline: The proprietary platform of the kit vendor was used for demultiplexing, trimming and gene mapping. Here the immuneACCESS table is served through TCRdb, limited to in-frame sequences with V and J called. Missing clones are a known gap in these copies; in checked studies unresolved V genes cover under half, and the rest lacks a known reason. Clonal size and the V and J genes are those of that table, whereas D and trimming came from the DNA. This sample is represented by 20,000 to 25,000 clones; roughly nine tenths of them were singletons. The leading ten clones occupy 9.2% of the sample. Here is what the overall study found, with its caveats: Availability determined which PBMC samples were chosen for TCRB deep sequencing. Pseudoprogression appeared unrelated to alterations in the top peripheral T cell clonotypes detected by TCRB sequencing. According to the authors, sample limitations meant that analyses of patient blood samples could not be reproduced. Vaccine-induced immune responses across multiple MHC alleles were detected in around 92% of patients.

The rearrangement combines TRBV30 with TRBJ2-7; the D call is tentative, TRBD1 or TRBD2, as each matches 5 bases. The receptor's source is a young man with glioma. Specimen: PBMCs, collected from a glioma patient treated with radiotherapy, temozolomide or both. The nucleotide sequence reads as follows: TGTGCCTGGGGGACGGGTAGCTCCTACGAGCAGTACTTC. Translated, this is CAWGTGSSYEQYF.